The 22 T cell receptor beta chains in this list originate from one sample, sequenced in a study of cytomegalovirus exposure and HLA in healthy donors. The study ran its PCR with 60 Vbeta and 13 Jbeta primers. This table comes from immunoSEQ multiplex PCR, and its TCRdb copy is limited to in-frame clones, with some not included. The sample shows more than 100,000 clones, approximately 80% of them seen only once. Sequences were obtained from PBMCs. All receptors derive from a human donor in good health.

A remark on this clone: A junction end diverges from the germline sequence, so it may reflect a read error. The CDR3 sequence: CASSYLFGANGLTF. In DNA, the CDR3 is TGTGCCAGCAGCTATTTATTTGGGGCCAACGGCCTGACTTTC. This rearrangement joins TRBV6-1 to TRBJ2-6, with D perhaps matching TRBD1 (5 bases). Germline V gene lookup returns CDR1 MNHNS and CDR2 SASEGT. The CDR3 runs 14 residues.

J is TRBJ2-3 and V is TRBV5-1, with 10 bases matching TRBD1. Germline loops: CDR1 SGHRS, CDR2 YFSETQ. This CDR3 region has 15 residues. Germline trimming cut 0 bases from V and 7 bases from J; bases unmatched to any gene: 5. CDR3 nucleotides: TGCGCCAGCAGCTTGGGGGGGACAGGGGTAAATACGCAGTATTTT. This encodes CASSLGGTGVNTQYF.

This chain joins TRBV5-1 and TRBJ2-1, with 7 positions matching TRBD2. The germline CDR1 and CDR2 sequences are SGHRS and YFSETQ. This CDR3 has 13 amino acids. The ends lost 10 bases at V and 5 bases at J; junction bases unmatched: 9. CDR3: CASSPGGDNEQFF. The CDR3 DNA reads as TGCGCCTCCAGTCCGGGAGGTGACAATGAGCAGTTCTTC.

This sequence joins TRBV5-5 and TRBJ1-1; a possible D gene is TRBD1 (6 bases). CDR3 size: 14 residues. CDR1 is SGHKS, CDR2 YYEKEE, per germline (reference sequence). V was shortened by 1 base and J by 1 base, with 8 bases between the two germline ends. CDR3: CASSLQGPNTEAFF. CDR3 nucleotides: TGTGCCAGCAGCTTGCAGGGGCCGAACACTGAAGCTTTCTTT.

The chain carries TRBV18 and TRBJ1-2; D is perhaps TRBD1 (5 bases). Deletions cut 1 base from V and 3 bases from J, with 12 bases between. Looked up from germline, CDR1 is KGHSH and CDR2 is LQKENI. The CDR3 spans 15 residues. CDR3 amino acids: CASSPRYETDYGYTF. In nucleotides, the CDR3 is TGTGCCAGCTCACCACGGTACGAGACAGACTATGGCTACACCTTC.

V usage is TRBV2 and J usage is TRBJ2-1, with TRBD2 identical over 7 bases. CDR3 size: 14 residues. V shed 2 bases, J shed 5 bases, and the junction held 3 bases outside the gene matches. CDR1 SNHLY and CDR2 FYNNEI come from the germline V gene. This CDR3 reads CASSELAADNEQFF. CDR3 in DNA: TGTGCCAGCAGTGAACTAGCGGCAGACAATGAGCAGTTCTTC.

This clone has just one count. This rearrangement joins TRBV11-2 to TRBJ2-7; TRBD2 agrees at 7 bases. From germline, CDR1 is SGHAT and CDR2 FQNNGV. The CDR3 extends over 15 amino acids. V trimming: 3 bases; J trimming: 4 bases; junction bases outside the gene matches: 9. Here the CDR3 reads CASSFSLADLYEQYF. CDR3 coding DNA: TGTGCCAGCAGCTTTAGCCTAGCGGACCTATACGAGCAGTACTTC. The full variable domain, its missing parts supplied by reference TRBV11-2 and TRBJ2-7, is EAGVAQSPRYKIIEKRQSVAFWCNPISGHATLYWYQQILGQGPKLLIQFQNNGVVDDSQLPKDRFSAERLKGVDSTLKIQPAKLEDSAVYLCASSFSLADLYEQYFGPGTRLTVT.

The chain joins TRBV5-5 to TRBJ2-2; the D is unclear. V lost 0 bases and J lost 7, with 7 bases in between. Germline CDR1 reads SGHKS; CDR2 reads YYEKEE (reference sequence). The CDR3 covers 13 residues. The CDR3 sequence is CASSLAGFGELFF. The CDR3 nucleotides read TGTGCCAGCAGCTTGGCCGGTTTCGGGGAGCTGTTTTTT.

This clone was recorded a few times. The chain employs TRBV19 and TRBJ1-6; TRBD1 aligns across 9 bases. J was trimmed by 0 bases and V by 6 bases; bases with no gene match: 3. The CDR3 sequence is 16 residues long. Germline V gene data show CDR1 as LNHDA and CDR2 as SQIVND (reference sequence). The CDR3 spells CASSGQGPSYNSPLHF. The CDR3 bases are TGTGCCAGTAGCGGACAGGGGCCCTCCTATAATTCACCCCTCCACTTT.

The chain links TRBV30 to TRBJ1-1; tentatively, D is TRBD1 (6 bases). CDR3 length: 13 amino acids. Germline V lookup: CDR1 GTSNPN, CDR2 SVGIG (reference sequence). Trimming cost V 0 bases and J 6 bases, with 11 bases left between them. The CDR3 DNA reads TGTGCCTGGAGTGTACAGGGCGGCGCTGAAGCTTTCTTT. Translating it yields CAWSVQGGAEAFF.

This clone was counted between two and nine times. The gene calls are TRBV2 and TRBJ2-3; a weak D match, TRBD1 (5 bases). V shed 2 bases and J shed 0 bases, with 9 bases lying between them. Germline CDR1 reads SNHLY; CDR2 reads FYNNEI. The CDR3 length is 15 residues. This chain's CDR3 is CASSEQGTSTDTQYF. DNA of the CDR3: TGTGCCAGCAGTGAACAGGGAACTAGCACAGATACGCAGTATTTT.

The rearrangement joins TRBV6-1 to TRBJ1-5, with D tentatively TRBD1 (5 bases). With 4 bases removed from V and 2 bases from J, the gap between germline ends came to 9 bases. CDR1 MNHNS and CDR2 SASEGT come from the germline V gene. This CDR3 comprises 14 residues. Here the CDR3 reads CASSGPGGNQPQHF. CDR3 nucleotides: TGTGCCAGCAGTGGGCCGGGGGGCAATCAGCCCCAGCATTTT.

The chain combines TRBV2 with TRBJ2-3; D is uncertain. The CDR3 length is 13 residues. Trimming took off 3 bases at V and 10 bases at J, with 14 bases between the two ends. The germline CDR1 and CDR2 sequences are SNHLY and FYNNEI. The chain's CDR3 is CASSDGPGRAQYF. The CDR3 DNA follows: TGTGCCAGCAGTGATGGGCCAGGCCGTGCGCAGTATTTT.

In DNA form, the CDR3 reads TGTGCCAGCTCCCTGGGACTAGCGGGAGCAATGCAGTACTTC. This translates into CASSLGLAGAMQYF. The chain combines TRBV18 with TRBJ2-7, with 14 bases that match TRBD2. In germline, CDR1 is KGHSH, CDR2 LQKENI. Trimming took 6 bases from V and 9 from J; bases not matched to a gene: 7. There are 14 residues in the CDR3.

This chain links TRBV7-9 with TRBJ2-1; 9 bases are shared with TRBD1. Germline V gene lookup returns CDR1 SEHNR and CDR2 FQNEAQ (reference sequence). CDR3 length equals 16 residues. Trimming took 6 bases from V and 8 from J; bases not matched to a gene: 14. The CDR3 loop reads CASSQRQGGPRDEQFF. The CDR3 DNA is TGTGCCAGCAGTCAAAGACAGGGGGGACCTCGGGATGAGCAGTTCTTC.

The rearrangement uses TRBV7-9 and TRBJ1-1; weak D call: TRBD1 (5 bases). This CDR3 is built from 13 residues. Germline CDR1 and CDR2: SEHNR and FQNEAQ (reference sequence). V dropped 5 bases and J dropped 5 bases, with 12 bases sitting between them. This CDR3 reads CASSLTGITEAFF. The CDR3 region has the DNA TGTGCCAGCAGCCTCACAGGAATTACTGAAGCTTTCTTT.

The chain recombines TRBV7-6 with TRBJ2-2, with D tentatively TRBD2 (5 bases). Between the trimmed V and J ends, which lost 5 bases and 2 bases, there was a span of 9 bases. The CDR3 sequence is 14 residues long. Germline-derived CDR1 and CDR2 are SGHVS and FNYEAQ. As DNA, the CDR3 is TGTGCCAGCAGCGGAGGACTCAACACCGGGGAGCTGTTTTTT. Its protein is CASSGGLNTGELFF. The whole variable domain, remainder taken from reference TRBV7-6 and TRBJ2-2, is GAGVSQSPRYKVTKRGQDVALRCDPISGHVSLYWYRQALGQGPEFLTYFNYEAQQDKSGLPNDRFSAERPEGSISTLTIQRTEQRDSAMYRCASSGGLNTGELFFGEGSRLTVL.

V gene TRBV28 combines with J gene TRBJ2-5; possible D gene TRBD1, 6 bases. Germline values: CDR1 MDHEN, CDR2 SYDVKM. The CDR3 totals 12 residues. For the CDR3, the DNA is TGTACAACCGAGGACAGAAAAGAGACCCAGTACTTC. This translates into CTTEDRKETQYF.

The genes are TRBV5-1 and TRBJ2-1; the match to TRBD2 covers 10 bases. Per germline, CDR1 SGHRS and CDR2 YFSETQ. The CDR3 totals 15 residues. J gave up 5 bases and V 0 bases, and 2 bases lay outside the gene matches. The CDR3 here is CASSLELAGDNEQFF. The DNA for the CDR3 is TGCGCCAGCAGCTTGGAGCTAGCGGGAGACAATGAGCAGTTCTTC.

In this sample, this clone turned up once. The gene calls are TRBV27 and TRBJ2-3; possible D gene TRBD2, 5 bases. The V and J ends lost 3 bases and 4 bases respectively, with 17 bases between them. This CDR3 is built from 16 residues. Germline V lookup: CDR1 MNHEY, CDR2 SMNVEV (reference sequence). CDR3 residues: CASSFSRSGGADTQYF. The CDR3 DNA reads TGTGCCAGCAGTTTCTCCAGATCTGGAGGCGCAGATACGCAGTATTTT.

Comments on this clone: Other DNA sequences in this specimen translate into the identical CDR3. The rearrangement uses TRBV28 and TRBJ1-5, with 7 positions matching TRBD1. The germline V gene encodes CDR1 MDHEN and CDR2 SYDVKM. Trimming cost V 6 bases and J 2 bases; bases outside gene matches: 4. CDR3 length: 14 residues. CDR3 bases: TGTGCCAGCAGAAGACAGGGAGGCAATCAGCCCCAGCATTTT. Translating gives CASRRQGGNQPQHF.

This rearrangement joins TRBV6-5 to TRBJ2-7, with TRBD2 matching 11 bases. V shed 6 bases and J 1 base; nucleotides not matched to a gene: 5. This CDR3 spans 15 amino acids. Germline assignment: CDR1 MNHEY and CDR2 SVGAGI. For the CDR3, the DNA is TGTGCCAGCAGCAAACTAGCGGGAGAGTCCTACGAGCAGTACTTC. This encodes CASSKLAGESYEQYF.